This T cell receptor beta chain originates from a study of blood T cell repertoires in COVID-19 (TCRdb year 2020). Study-wide context: Samples covering the acute and convalescent phases of COVID-19 were provided by collaborators in the United States, Italy and Spain. Where HLA class I and class II types were available, the types were taken from metadata supplied by the sample provider, not from assay-based typing. A de-identified subject ID, COVID-19 status, age in years and sex were almost always included in the sample metadata. The repertoires were released in a freely available public database meant as a resource for research on the immune response to SARS-CoV-2. Deeply sampled blood TCRbeta repertoires from subjects exposed to, actively infected with, or recovered from COVID-19 were included in the dataset. The prospective study material was composed of cDNA or gDNA derived from T cells, B-cell-depleted T cells, or PBMCs. Samples came from the ongoing ImmuneRACE study (first 160 participants) plus 1,254 subjects from 6 global collaborators. Results the study describes overall, beyond this receptor: The amount of clinical and demographic metadata varied by source and participant and was provided uncurated.

Collaborating institutions collected whole blood in K2EDTA tubes following their own protocols. For TCRbeta analysis, collaborator samples were shipped as frozen whole blood, as isolated PBMCs, or as DNA extracted from either sample type. The immunoSEQ Assay, a bias-controlled multiplex PCR, was used to amplify TCRbeta CDR3 regions from genomic DNA. The authors' pipeline ran thus. Within the assay, amplification of reference gene primers was used to estimate how many nucleated cells each sample contained. To quantify the absolute abundance of each unique TCRbeta CDR3 rearrangement, sequence reads were collapsed and filtered. Productive Simpson clonality was computed per sample as the square root of Simpson's diversity index over productive rearrangements. TCRdb obtained this table from immuneACCESS and retained in-frame rearrangements with V and J assigned. These tables miss some clones; where compared with another copy, unresolved V genes account for less than half of the shortfall, and the remainder is unexplained. V, J and clone size are those of that table, while D and trimming were read from the DNA. The sample table contains roughly 26,000 clones; only one count was recorded for approximately 82% of them. The top ten constitute under 35% of the sample.

As to this clone: The antigen this receptor binds is unknown. The sample holds no much larger clone one base away, and base qualities are not on file.

The CDR3 runs 16 residues from the cysteine to the phenylalanine. CDR3 DNA is the only sequence kept; it has 48 bases, read in frame from the first base. The junction carries 17 bases between V and J, which are trimmed by 5 bases and 3 bases respectively. Sequences MDHEN (CDR1) and SYDVKM (CDR2) are obtained from the germline V gene. In this chain, TRBV28 is recombined with TRBJ1-5; the D gene is possibly TRBD1, with 6 bases matching. This TCR came from a human donor in a cohort sampled during active COVID-19. Input material: peripheral blood. The encoded CDR3 is CASSPRQVRANQPQHF. DNA sequence: TGTGCCAGCAGTCCCCGACAGGTACGCGCCAATCAGCCCCAGCATTTT. With the rest looked up from the reference TRBV28 and TRBJ1-5 genes rather than sequenced, the full variable domain is DVKVTQSSRYLVKRTGEKVFLECVQDMDHENMFWYRQDPGLGLRLIYFSYDVKMKEKGDIPEGYSVSREKKERFSLILESASTNQTSMYLCASSPRQVRANQPQHFGDGTRLSIL.